This T cell receptor beta chain was recorded in a study of cytomegalovirus exposure and HLA in healthy donors. Regarding the study as a whole: Reportedly, HLA-A and HLA-B alleles of most subjects were accurately predicted from TCR beta.

V lost 1 base to trimming and J lost 4 bases, with 16 bases between them. CDR3 length: 16 amino acids. CDR1 and CDR2 from the germline V gene are LNHDA and SQIVND (reference sequence). Concerning this clone itself: Its cognate antigen is unknown.

The PCR made use of 60 Vbeta and 13 Jbeta primers. As handled by the study authors: An analysis performed later counted roughly 80 million unique TCR beta chains (approximately 10 million of them shared). Only in-frame clones appear in the TCRdb table, and some are missing; sequencing was by immunoSEQ multiplex PCR. Clone size and the V and J calls come from that table; the DNA yielded D and trimming. Found here are tens of thousands of clones, 80% to 90% of them singletons; the top ten hold 2.5% to 3%. The chain combines TRBV19 with TRBJ1-2, with a possible D match to TRBD1 (6 bases). The source material was PBMCs. This clonotype was sampled from a woman under 40 in good health and CMV-seronegative. The DNA for the CDR3 is TGTGCCAGTAGTATAGGTCCCGCGACAGGCTCCTATGGCTACACCTTC. This encodes CASSIGPATGSYGYTF.